This T cell receptor beta chain comes out of a study of STAT5B mutations in CD4+ large granular lymphocyte leukemia. Study information: Healthy donors showed HLA-associated enrichment of the CDR3 'QG' motif.

For this clone: Its antigen is not identified.

TCRdb's table, derived via immunoSEQ multiplex PCR, lists solely in-frame clones and lacks some. Found here are under 55,000 clones, 80% to 90% of them singletons; the top ten hold around 2.6%. V was trimmed by 4 bases and J by 1 base, leaving 17 bases between them. Germline V gives CDR1 SGHRS, CDR2 YFSETQ. The CDR3 consists of 16 residues. Study results and limitations: Main leukemic clonotypes were patient-specific, but roughly 26% appeared at low frequency elsewhere. 8/27 top patient clones versus 2/35 control clones were TRBV06-family.

The sequenced sample was CD4+ T cells from blood buffy coats. The chain carries TRBV5-1 and TRBJ2-5, with D tentatively TRBD1 (6 bases). The sequence derives from a human donor in good health. The CDR3, as DNA: TGCGCCAGCAGCCAGTGGGGAAACAGGGTCCAAGAGACCCAGTACTTC. Translated, it gives CASSQWGNRVQETQYF.